These 19 T cell receptor beta chains were sequenced from one sample in a study of T-cell reconstitution after alpha-beta-depleted transplantation in children. It was with unique molecular identifiers that the TCRbeta library was prepared. TCRdb called the PCR reads again in MiXCR, with one record for every CDR3 protein. The sample shows 480,000 or so distinct CDR3 sequences, about 11% of them seen only once. The sample was PBMCs, taken before TCRalphabeta/CD19-depleted stem cell transplant. These receptors were obtained from a child aged 2-15 years with inherited bone marrow failure, due to receive a stem cell transplant.

This clonotype was detected ten times or more. This rearrangement joins TRBV29-1 to TRBJ2-2, with D possibly matching TRBD2 (6 bases). Germline loops: CDR1 SQVTM, CDR2 ANQGSEA. The CDR3 length is 15 residues. Trimming shortened V by 4 bases and J by 2 bases, and 14 bases separated the two germline ends. The CDR3: CSVGRGMYNTGELFF. The CDR3 DNA follows: TGCAGCGTTGGGCGGGGCATGTATAACACCGGGGAGCTGTTTTTT.

This rearrangement joins TRBV28 to TRBJ2-1, with D hard to call. The CDR3 extends over 12 amino acids. From germline, CDR1 is MDHEN and CDR2 SYDVKM. Deletions cut 6 bases from V and 9 bases from J, with 12 bases between. Here the CDR3 DNA reads TGTGCCAGCAGGAGCCCGGGCGTTGAGCAGTTCTTC. This translates into CASRSPGVEQFF. Variable domain in full (rest from reference TRBV28 and TRBJ2-1): DVKVTQSSRYLVKRTGEKVFLECVQDMDHENMFWYRQDPGLGLRLIYFSYDVKMKEKGDIPEGYSVSREKKERFSLILESASTNQTSMYLCASRSPGVEQFFGPGTRLTVL.

A few counts support this clonotype. The chain joins TRBV6-1 to TRBJ1-3, with TRBD1 identical over 7 bases. This CDR3 comprises 16 residues. J lost 0 bases, V lost 4 bases, and 6 bases had no gene match. CDR1 MNHNS and CDR2 SASEGT come from the germline V gene. In DNA form, the CDR3 reads TGTGCCAGCAGTGGGGGACAGTTTTTCTCTGGAAACACCATATATTTT. This gives the protein CASSGGQFFSGNTIYF.

The sample holds many counts of this clonotype. The CDR3 DNA is TGCGCCAGCAGCATCGGGACTCCCACAGATACGCAGTATTTT. Protein: CASSIGTPTDTQYF. The chain employs TRBV5-1 and TRBJ2-3; TRBD2 might be the D (6 bases). The CDR3 consists of 14 residues. Germline CDR1 reads SGHRS; CDR2 reads YFSETQ. Trimming took off 4 bases at V and 2 bases at J, with 11 bases between the two ends.

Many counts were recorded for this clonotype. J is TRBJ1-1 and V is TRBV28; D possibly corresponds to TRBD1 (6 bases). The germline gives CDR1 MDHEN, CDR2 SYDVKM. CDR3 size: 14 residues. Trimming removed 4 bases from V and 4 bases from J, with 13 bases in between. The CDR3, as DNA: TGTGCCAGCAGTTCTGGGGGCTGGGGCACTGAAGCTTTCTTT. Amino acids: CASSSGGWGTEAFF.

V gene TRBV5-1 combines with J gene TRBJ2-7, with 10 bases matching TRBD1. Looked up from germline, CDR1 is SGHRS and CDR2 is YFSETQ. The CDR3 is made up of 14 amino acids. The V segment lost 3 bases and the J segment 5 bases; nucleotides outside the gene matches: 5. CDR3 loop: CASSWDRGPNEQYF. The CDR3 nucleotides read TGCGCCAGCAGCTGGGACAGGGGCCCCAACGAGCAGTACTTC.

This clonotype was seen more than once but under ten times. The chain is built from TRBV10-3 and TRBJ2-1; unclear D gene. Trimming removed 0 bases at V and 0 bases at J, with 9 bases between. The CDR3 has 16 amino acids. Germline-derived CDR1 and CDR2 are ENHRY and SYGVKD. The CDR3 DNA reads TGTGCCATCAGTGAGTCGGTGGGCGGCTCCTACAATGAGCAGTTCTTC. Protein sequence: CAISESVGGSYNEQFF.

Concerning this clonotype: This may arise from a read error, as a much more abundant clone is one base away. The V call is TRBV28, the J call TRBJ2-7, with D unresolved. Germline V gene data show CDR1 as MDHEN and CDR2 as SYDVKM. The CDR3 runs to 15 residues. Trimming took 11 bases from V and 4 from J, leaving 24 bases between them. In DNA, the CDR3 is TGTGCCGTGAGATTTGGCGCTCTCGGACCGTACGAGCAGTACTTC. Translated, it gives CAVRFGALGPYEQYF.

Points on this clonotype: A read error may be the cause here, since a much bigger clone is one base away. The gene calls are TRBV20-1 and TRBJ1-1; D remains unclear. This CDR3 is 12 amino acids long. The germline V gene has CDR1 DFQATT and CDR2 SNEGSKA (reference sequence). With 6 bases removed from V and 3 bases from J, the gap between germline ends came to 11 bases. CDR3 in amino acids: CSAVPFHTEAFF. DNA for the CDR3: TGCAGTGCCGTACCTTTTCACACTGAAGCTTTCTTT.

The V gene is TRBV7-8, the J gene TRBJ2-3; no definite D call. V shed 4 bases and J shed 1 base, with 12 bases lying between them. This CDR3 is built from 15 residues. The germline gives CDR1 SGHVS, CDR2 FQNEAQ. DNA of the CDR3: TGTGCCAGCAGCTCCTGGACGGCCCGCACAGATACGCAGTATTTT. This gives the protein CASSSWTARTDTQYF.

This clonotype was picked up many times. V usage is TRBV28 and J usage is TRBJ2-3; 11 bases match TRBD1. This CDR3 comprises 16 residues. Germline loops: CDR1 MDHEN, CDR2 SYDVKM. V shed 3 bases, J shed 3 bases, and the junction held 5 bases outside the gene matches. For the CDR3, the DNA is TGTGCCAGCAGTTTCCGGACAGGGGGCGGAACAGATACGCAGTATTTT. Its protein product is CASSFRTGGGTDTQYF.

This clonotype was recorded many times. The rearrangement links TRBV29-1 to TRBJ1-1, with a weak D call TRBD1 (6 bases). Between the trimmed V and J ends, which lost 0 bases and 3 bases, there was a span of 29 bases. This CDR3 is built from 20 residues. Germline lookup yields CDR1 SQVTM and CDR2 ANQGSEA. CDR3 loop: CSVEDVPQGSRNGWDTEAFF. CDR3 in DNA: TGCAGCGTTGAAGACGTCCCACAGGGCTCGCGCAACGGGTGGGACACTGAAGCTTTCTTT.

This clonotype was counted between two and nine times. This rearrangement joins TRBV12-3 or TRBV12-4 to TRBJ1-1; perhaps TRBD1 as D (6 bases). Trimming cost V 4 bases and J 4 bases, with 22 bases left between them. CDR3 length: 17 amino acids. CDR3 sequence: CASSSAPGEGVVTEAFF. For the CDR3, the DNA is TGTGCCAGCAGTTCCGCCCCCGGGGAGGGGGTCGTCACTGAAGCTTTCTTT.

This clonotype was seen ten or more times. The genes are TRBV7-2 and TRBJ2-3; a weak D match, TRBD1 (5 bases). V lost 1 base and J lost 4, with 12 bases in between. CDR1 SGHTA and CDR2 FQGNSA come from the germline V gene. The CDR3 has 15 residues. In DNA, the CDR3 is TGTGCCAGCAGCTTAGAAAGGCTAGGGGCAGATACGCAGTATTTT. Translation: CASSLERLGADTQYF.

This clonotype was found many times. The rearrangement links TRBV7-9 to TRBJ2-1, with no clear D. Germline assignment: CDR1 SEHNR and CDR2 FQNEAQ (reference sequence). The V and J ends lost 4 bases and 3 bases respectively, with 13 bases between them. The CDR3 is made up of 15 amino acids. The CDR3 reads CASSSNDNHYNEQFF. Written as DNA, the CDR3 is TGTGCCAGCAGCTCGAACGATAATCACTACAATGAGCAGTTCTTC.

This clonotype was seen many times. The chain couples TRBV29-1 to TRBJ2-5, with unresolved D. V was cut by 4 bases and J by 2 bases, with 17 bases left in between. The CDR3 sequence is 15 residues long. The V gene's germline CDR1 is SQVTM and CDR2 ANQGSEA. The CDR3 DNA sequence: TGCAGCGTTGTGTTTGGCCCCGGCCTACAAGAGACCCAGTACTTC. Translated, it gives CSVVFGPGLQETQYF.

This clonotype was seen ten or more times. The chain has TRBV11-2 and TRBJ2-3; 11 positions match TRBD2. The CDR3 consists of 15 residues. The trim removed 3 bases at V and 6 bases at J, leaving 5 bases unmatched. Germline assignment: CDR1 SGHAT and CDR2 FQNNGV. CDR3 coding DNA: TGTGCCAGCAGCTTCGTACTAGCGGGAGCGGATACGCAGTATTTT. Its protein product is CASSFVLAGADTQYF.

This clonotype was detected only a few times. This chain joins TRBV14 and TRBJ1-1, with D maybe TRBD1 (5 bases). This CDR3 is built from 15 residues. The germline gives CDR1 SGHDN, CDR2 FVKESK. V was pared by 3 bases and J by 5 bases, with 16 bases between. The CDR3 reads CASSQYYKGRTEAFF. DNA of the CDR3: TGTGCCAGCAGCCAGTATTATAAGGGGCGGACTGAAGCTTTCTTT.

This clonotype was seen repeatedly, ten times or more. The gene calls are TRBV5-1 and TRBJ2-6; D might be TRBD1 (5 bases). Trimming cost V 0 bases and J 5 bases, with 6 bases left between them. The germline V gene has CDR1 SGHRS and CDR2 YFSETQ. This CDR3 has 14 amino acids. The CDR3 bases are TGCGCCAGCAGCTTGGAGGGGTGGGCCAACGTCCTGACTTTC. Protein: CASSLEGWANVLTF.